Listed below are T cell receptor beta chains from one sample, sequenced in a study of Graves' ophthalmopathy and Graves' hyperthyroidism. Each CDR3 protein gets one entry after TCRdb re-called the multiplex PCR reads with MiXCR. This table has hundreds of thousands of distinct CDR3 sequences, roughly 21% appearing once. Sequenced: peripheral blood. These TCRs come from a woman aged 18-29 years with stable Graves' hyperthyroidism. Each CDR3 is given without its conserved first and last residue. The D gene is left open where the match is weak.

TRBD2 TRBV11-1 14 ASSLVGGAGANVLT
NA TRBV5-1 13 ASSLAPGFQETQY
NA TRBV6-2/TRBV6-3 10 ASNTLLGEQY
NA TRBV20-1 10 SAKGSVYEQY
NA TRBV7-8 14 ASSLAGGGTQETQY
TRBD2 TRBV5-1 14 ASSSGLALTSYEQY
TRBD1 TRBV28 16 ASSLVGQGARKDYGYT
NA TRBV6-4 12 ASCPDGDTGELF
TRBD2 TRBV28 14 ASSSGWREVSKTQY
TRBD1 TRBV10-3 11 AISGTGLNEQY
NA TRBV7-8 12 ASREQWGVGELF
TRBD1 TRBV20-1 12 SASGQLNSYEQY
NA TRBV7-9 13 ASTPFGHRGETQY
TRBD1 TRBV6-5 13 ASSYSIQGIYEQY
TRBD2 TRBV6-1 13 ASSDGGSAYYEQY
TRBD1 TRBV12-3/TRBV12-4 13 ASSPPWTGLYEQY
NA TRBV7-8 19 ASHEADRVLSGGGGQETQY
NA TRBV30 13 AWSVPGQGGYEQY
NA TRBV6-2/TRBV6-3 13 ASSKDIRRDQPQH
TRBD1 TRBV10-3 12 AMNSDRATGELF
NA TRBV3-1 14 ASSQDPSLYSYEQY
NA TRBV20-1 12 SGTGGATKNIQY